Each of the 30 T cell receptor beta chains below was sequenced from the same sample in a study of control samples from healthy donors and cancer patients. The table came from immunoSEQ multiplex PCR; TCRdb's copy has only in-frame clones and leaves some out. The sample shows 150,000 to 200,000 clones, 90% of them seen only once. The sequencing sample was made of blood. The receptors come from a woman between 45 and 65 years old in good health.

About this clone: A read error may account for a junction end that differs from germline. This chain connects TRBV9 to TRBJ1-1, with 7 bases identical to TRBD1. The CDR3 sequence is 16 residues long. Per the germline V gene, CDR1 is SGDLS and CDR2 is YYNGEE. CDR3 protein: CASSSSRKGANPEAFF. CDR3 bases: TGTGCCAGCAGCTCCTCTAGGAAGGGGGCGAACCCTGAAGCTTTCTTT.

This clone is a singleton in its sample. The chain links TRBV29-1 to TRBJ1-1; the D gene is possibly TRBD1 (5 bases). Germline lookup yields CDR1 SQVTM and CDR2 ANQGSEA. CDR3 length: 12 residues. V dropped 6 bases and J dropped 6 bases, with 14 bases sitting between them. The CDR3 bases are TGCAGCGTCGTGACAGTGAGCCCTGAAGCTTTCTTT. As protein: CSVVTVSPEAFF.

The CDR3 region is CASSGRQGGWETQYF. The CDR3 DNA follows: TGTGCCAGTAGTGGACGACAGGGCGGGTGGGAGACCCAGTACTTC. The rearrangement uses TRBV19 and TRBJ2-5; 7 bases fit TRBD1. V gave up 5 bases and J gave up 5 bases; unmatched junction bases: 11. CDR1 is LNHDA, CDR2 SQIVND, per germline (reference sequence). This CDR3 is built from 15 residues.

The chain employs TRBV27 and TRBJ1-1, with D unclear. The CDR3 has 15 residues. CDR1 is MNHEY, CDR2 SMNVEV, per germline (reference sequence). Trimming pared 0 bases from V and 2 bases from J, leaving 10 bases between. The CDR3 coding sequence is TGTGCCAGCAGTTTATCAGGGAGGGTAAACACTGAAGCTTTCTTT. Translating gives CASSLSGRVNTEAFF.

This clone was observed at least ten times. The chain couples TRBV7-2 to TRBJ1-6, with TRBD1 identical over 10 bases. Germline loops: CDR1 SGHTA, CDR2 FQGNSA. V lost 3 bases and J lost 13; bases outside the gene matches: 3. The CDR3 consists of 13 residues. The CDR3 here is CASSLGQGNPLHF. The DNA for the CDR3 is TGTGCCAGCAGCTTGGGACAGGGGAACCCCCTCCACTTT. Supplemented by reference TRBV7-2 and TRBJ1-6, the full variable domain reads GAGVSQSPSNKVTEKGKDVELRCDPISGHTALYWYRQSLGQGLEFLIYFQGNSAPDKSGLPSDRFSAERTGGSVSTLTIQRTQQEDSAVYLCASSLGQGNPLHFGNGTRLTVT.

The V gene is TRBV7-9, the J gene TRBJ1-4; 8 nucleotides agree with TRBD1. This CDR3 spans 15 amino acids. Trimming at V came to 0 bases and at J to 5 bases, leaving 2 bases not matched to a gene. Germline V gene data show CDR1 as SEHNR and CDR2 as FQNEAQ (reference sequence). DNA for the CDR3: TGTGCCAGCAGCTTAGCGACAGGGGCAAATGAAAAACTGTTTTTT. This translates into CASSLATGANEKLFF.

The rearrangement uses TRBV15 and TRBJ2-1; D may be TRBD1 or TRBD2 (6 bases each). The CDR3 is 16 amino acids. The V end was cut by 0 bases, the J end by 1 base, with 10 bases between. Germline assignment: CDR1 LNHNV and CDR2 YYDKDF (reference sequence). CDR3 region: CATSRDGGLSYNEQFF. The CDR3, as DNA: TGTGCCACCAGCAGAGATGGGGGGCTTTCCTACAATGAGCAGTTCTTC.

V is TRBV5-4 and J is TRBJ1-2; a weak D match, TRBD1 (6 bases). Trimming removed 5 bases from V and 0 bases from J, with 14 bases in between. The CDR3 sequence is 15 residues long. Germline lookup yields CDR1 SGHNT and CDR2 YYREEE (reference sequence). CDR3 DNA sequence: TGTGCCAGCAGTCCACAGGGTCTAGCTAACTATGGCTACACCTTC. It specifies CASSPQGLANYGYTF.

The rearrangement links TRBV28 to TRBJ2-3; no reliable D call. Germline CDR1 is MDHEN and CDR2 is SYDVKM. The CDR3 totals 13 residues. With 3 bases removed from V and 0 bases from J, the gap between germline ends came to 4 bases. CDR3 region: CASSLTSTDTQYF. CDR3 DNA sequence: TGTGCCAGCAGTTTGACTAGCACAGATACGCAGTATTTT.

The rearrangement uses TRBV28 and TRBJ1-5; D is ambiguous. With 7 bases removed from V and 9 bases from J, the gap between germline ends came to 10 bases. Germline-derived CDR1 and CDR2 are MDHEN and SYDVKM. The CDR3 length is 11 residues. CDR3 coding DNA: TGTGCCAGCACCGCGAAGGGGCCCCAGCATTTT. This sequence encodes CASTAKGPQHF.

This rearrangement joins TRBV2 to TRBJ2-1; D unresolved. This CDR3 contains 15 residues. Looked up from germline, CDR1 is SNHLY and CDR2 is FYNNEI. V gave up 1 base and J gave up 0 bases, with 7 bases separating them. This chain's CDR3 is CASSEGFTSYNEQFF. CDR3 in DNA: TGTGCCAGCAGTGAAGGGTTCACCTCCTACAATGAGCAGTTCTTC.

This clone was observed a few times. The gene calls are TRBV28 and TRBJ1-5; TRBD1 matches 7 bases. The CDR3 has 14 amino acids. Germline trimming cut 6 bases from V and 2 bases from J; bases unmatched to any gene: 4. Per germline, CDR1 MDHEN and CDR2 SYDVKM. CDR3 nucleotide sequence: TGTGCCAGCAGCTACACAGGGGGCAATCAGCCCCAGCATTTT. Residues: CASSYTGGNQPQHF.

V usage is TRBV5-1 and J usage is TRBJ2-7; 7 nucleotides align to TRBD1. The CDR3 consists of 14 residues. V shed 1 base and J 3 bases; nucleotides not matched to a gene: 4. The germline CDR1 and CDR2 sequences are SGHRS and YFSETQ. The CDR3 is CASSLRQGSYEQYF. The CDR3 nucleotides are TGCGCCAGCAGCTTGCGACAGGGTAGCTACGAGCAGTACTTC.

The chain joins TRBV7-6 to TRBJ2-7; the match to TRBD2 covers 11 bases. The CDR3 has 14 residues. The V and J ends lost 5 bases and 4 bases, in that order; junction bases with no gene match: 4. Germline V CDR1 and CDR2: SGHVS, FNYEAQ. CDR3 coding DNA: TGTGCCAGCAGCCCGGGACTAGCGGAATACGAGCAGTACTTC. Its translation: CASSPGLAEYEQYF. Full variable domain (rest looked up from reference TRBV7-6 and TRBJ2-7): GAGVSQSPRYKVTKRGQDVALRCDPISGHVSLYWYRQALGQGPEFLTYFNYEAQQDKSGLPNDRFSAERPEGSISTLTIQRTEQRDSAMYRCASSPGLAEYEQYFGPGTRLTVT.

This chain joins TRBV11-2 and TRBJ1-1; 8 bases map to TRBD1. CDR3 length: 13 residues. J lost 11 bases, V lost 3 bases, and 8 bases had no gene match. Germline lookup yields CDR1 SGHAT and CDR2 FQNNGV. The CDR3 region has the DNA TGTGCCAGCAGCTTGGACAGGGACGTAAGGGCTTTCTTT. Translating it yields CASSLDRDVRAFF.

V and J are TRBV11-3 and TRBJ2-1; 13 bases agree with TRBD2. Losses at the gene ends were 2 bases for V and 7 bases for J; bases not matched to a gene: 5. From germline, CDR1 is SGHNT and CDR2 YENEEA. The CDR3 is made up of 16 amino acids. The DNA for the CDR3 is TGTGCCAGCAGCTTACGGGGACTAGCGGGGCGGAATGAGCAGTTCTTC. It translates to CASSLRGLAGRNEQFF.

This clone was recorded only once. The chain employs TRBV5-1 and TRBJ2-5, with 7 bases matching TRBD1. Germline V gene data show CDR1 as SGHRS and CDR2 as YFSETQ. J lost 7 bases, V lost 4 bases, and 10 bases had no gene match. The CDR3 is 14 amino acids. CDR3 protein: CASSPAPSGGTQYF. In DNA, the CDR3 is TGCGCCAGCAGCCCGGCCCCATCAGGGGGGACCCAGTACTTC.

V gene TRBV5-4 combines with J gene TRBJ2-3, with 9 bases that match TRBD2. Germline CDR1 reads SGHNT; CDR2 reads YYREEE (reference sequence). CDR3 size: 17 residues. V lost 4 bases to trimming and J lost 4 bases; unmatched junction nucleotides: 13. CDR3 nucleotide sequence: TGTGCCAGCAGCGCTTCCCTAAGTAGCGGGGGCCCAGATACGCAGTATTTT. Protein product: CASSASLSSGGPDTQYF.

In its sample, this clone was seen a few times. The genes are TRBV30 and TRBJ1-3; no reliable D call. The germline CDR1 and CDR2 sequences are GTSNPN and SVGIG (reference sequence). V was shortened by 5 bases and J by 4 bases, with 15 bases between the two germline ends. The CDR3 consists of 14 residues. The CDR3, as DNA: TGTGCCTGGGGTCAATCGTGGCGCGGAAACACCATATATTTT. Amino acid sequence: CAWGQSWRGNTIYF.

The V gene is TRBV6-5, the J gene TRBJ2-1; 7 bases line up with TRBD2. Germline-derived CDR1 and CDR2 are MNHEY and SVGAGI. CDR3 size: 14 residues. The V and J ends lost 7 bases and 2 bases, in that order; junction bases with no gene match: 5. The CDR3 loop reads CASNLAVTYNEQFF. In DNA, the CDR3 is TGTGCCAGCAATCTAGCGGTGACCTACAATGAGCAGTTCTTC.

The chain links TRBV7-2 to TRBJ2-7; 10 bases map to TRBD2. With V trimmed by 4 bases and J by 5 bases, 11 bases remained unmatched. Germline V gene data show CDR1 as SGHTA and CDR2 as FQGNSA. This CDR3 spans 16 amino acids. The CDR3 sequence: CASSSIGAGGLDEQYF. CDR3 nucleotides: TGTGCCAGCAGCTCCATAGGAGCGGGGGGGCTCGACGAGCAGTACTTC.

The chain recombines TRBV5-5 with TRBJ1-5, with D unclear. V was shortened by 2 bases and J by 4 bases, with 13 bases between the two germline ends. The CDR3 loop spans 15 amino acids. Looked up from germline, CDR1 is SGHKS and CDR2 is YYEKEE (reference sequence). CDR3 bases: TGTGCCAGCAGCTTAGAAGTGGTACCAAATCAGCCCCAGCATTTT. This encodes CASSLEVVPNQPQHF. The variable domain in full, completed from reference TRBV5-5 and TRBJ1-5, reads DAGVTQSPTHLIKTRGQQVTLRCSPISGHKSVSWYQQVLGQGPQFIFQYYEKEERGRGNFPDRFSARQFPNYSSELNVNALLLGDSALYLCASSLEVVPNQPQHFGDGTRLSIL.

This clone was counted once. The V and J genes are TRBV5-8 and TRBJ2-5; D may be TRBD1 (6 bases). CDR1 is SGHTS and CDR2 is YDEGEE in the germline V gene. With 0 bases removed from V and 5 bases from J, the gap between germline ends came to 8 bases. The CDR3 consists of 13 residues. CDR3 amino acids: CASSLDRAETQYF. CDR3 coding DNA: TGTGCCAGCAGCTTGGACAGGGCTGAGACCCAGTACTTC.

This clone was seen once. DNA of the CDR3: TGTGCCACCAGAAGGAACAGGGATACCCCATATGAAAAACTGTTTTTT. It is translated as CATRRNRDTPYEKLFF. The rearrangement links TRBV15 to TRBJ1-4, with D possibly being TRBD1 (6 bases). V was pared by 6 bases and J by 6 bases, with 20 bases between. This CDR3 has 16 residues. Germline loops: CDR1 LNHNV, CDR2 YYDKDF (reference sequence).

This chain joins TRBV5-1 and TRBJ1-2; a weak D match, TRBD1 (6 bases). This CDR3 has 12 amino acids. Germline values: CDR1 SGHRS, CDR2 YFSETQ. Trimming shortened V by 4 bases and J by 8 bases, and 12 bases separated the two germline ends. The CDR3 region is CASSAGRGGYTF. As DNA, the CDR3 is TGCGCCAGCAGCGCCGGGAGGGGGGGCTACACCTTC.

V gene TRBV5-6 combines with J gene TRBJ2-7, with D perhaps matching TRBD1 or TRBD2 (5 bases each). Germline-derived CDR1 and CDR2 are SGHDT and YYEEEE. Trimming shortened V by 2 bases and J by 4 bases, and 13 bases separated the two germline ends. This CDR3 contains 14 residues. CDR3 in amino acids: CASSLERGPYEQYF. The CDR3 nucleotides read TGTGCCAGCAGCTTAGAACGGGGACCTTACGAGCAGTACTTC.

This chain links TRBV2 with TRBJ2-1; a possible D gene is TRBD1 (6 bases). This CDR3 has 15 residues. The germline V gene has CDR1 SNHLY and CDR2 FYNNEI. With 3 bases removed from V and 3 bases from J, the gap between germline ends came to 12 bases. CDR3 nucleotides: TGTGCCAGCAGTGAGAGACAGGCGGTCTACAATGAGCAGTTCTTC. Protein sequence: CASSERQAVYNEQFF.

The rearrangement joins TRBV18 to TRBJ1-1; D remains ambiguous. This CDR3 has 13 amino acids. The germline gives CDR1 KGHSH, CDR2 LQKENI. V was pared by 6 bases and J by 3 bases, with 11 bases between. The CDR3, as DNA: TGTGCCAGCTCTCAAAGTAAGGACACTGAAGCTTTCTTT. Translating it yields CASSQSKDTEAFF.

This clone was seen more than once but under ten times. The gene calls are TRBV19 and TRBJ1-5; a possible D gene is TRBD1 (5 bases). V was cut by 6 bases and J by 6 bases, with 15 bases left in between. The CDR3 is 14 amino acids. Germline values: CDR1 LNHDA, CDR2 SQIVND (reference sequence). In DNA, the CDR3 is TGTGCCAGTAGCCCAGGTGGGGGACTTCAGCCCCAGCATTTT. Its translation is CASSPGGGLQPQHF.

The chain employs TRBV5-6 and TRBJ2-7; TRBD1 aligns across 10 bases. J gave up 3 bases and V 1 base, and 1 base lay outside the gene matches. CDR1 is SGHDT, CDR2 YYEEEE, per germline. This CDR3 region has 14 residues. CDR3: CASSLRDRGYEQYF. The DNA for the CDR3 is TGTGCCAGCAGCTTGAGGGACAGGGGCTACGAGCAGTACTTC.